A selection of T cell receptor beta chains follows, all from one sample in a study of shared clonotypes between healthy human individuals. Clones were read by immunoSEQ multiplex PCR, and TCRdb kept only the in-frame ones, dropping some. The data contain under 2,000,000 clones, approximately 94% of them singletons. The specimen was naive CD8+ T cells sorted from blood. The receptors originated from a man between 18 and 29 years old in good health. CDR3s include the opening cysteine and the closing phenylalanine or tryptophan. Size values are once, few and many counts, or a class for expanded clones, and some rows have none.

CDR3 length | J gene | clone size | V gene | CDR3 protein
13 | TRBJ2-7 | NA | TRBV9 | CASSPPGSYEQYF
17 | TRBJ1-3 | NA | TRBV5-6 | CASSSLQGLRSGNTIYF
15 | TRBJ2-2 | NA | TRBV2 | CASSRLAGASGELFF
14 | TRBJ1-1 | once | TRBV10-3 | CAIRPGQGIAEAFF
14 | TRBJ2-7 | NA | TRBV7-2 | CASSLKGALGEQYF
14 | TRBJ2-7 | once | TRBV19 | CASSISPEALEQYF
10 | TRBJ2-7 | NA | TRBV29-1 | CSVRGHEQYF
11 | TRBJ2-2 | NA | TRBV28 | CASTSGGELFF
15 | TRBJ2-3 | NA | TRBV4-1 | CASSQVTGLTDTQYF
15 | TRBJ1-1 | NA | TRBV6-6 | CASSYAGQGSTEAFF
16 | TRBJ2-1 | NA | TRBV19 | CASTPGAGGPLNEQFF
14 | TRBJ2-7 | NA | TRBV5-4 | CASSLAYTSYEQYF
14 | TRBJ1-1 | NA | TRBV7-9 | CASSLLTGAGEAFF
14 | TRBJ1-1 | NA | TRBV6-5 | CASSSTGRHTEAFF
15 | TRBJ1-1 | once | TRBV5-1 | CASRSGQDLNTEAFF
15 | TRBJ2-5 | NA | TRBV4-1 | CASSQEPGNQETQYF
14 | TRBJ2-1 | NA | TRBV4-1 | CASSQGGAGVEQFF
16 | TRBJ2-5 | NA | TRBV4-1 | CASSQEPGLAGETQYF
15 | TRBJ2-2 | NA | TRBV6-6 | CASSYTQTGAGELFF
17 | TRBJ2-2 | NA | TRBV4-3 | CASSPHDRGLESGELFF
15 | TRBJ1-5 | few | TRBV27 | CASSLSQGSNQPQHF
15 | TRBJ2-7 | once | TRBV7-9 | CASSLLTSGSYEQYF
16 | TRBJ2-3 | NA | TRBV30 | CAWSGLAGLRTDTQYF
15 | TRBJ2-1 | NA | TRBV29-1 | CSVEETRTSGNEQFF
12 | TRBJ2-1 | NA | TRBV27 | CASSPTGYEQFF
16 | TRBJ2-1 | NA | TRBV7-9 | CASSPRISGAYNEQFF
17 | TRBJ2-3 | NA | TRBV10-2 | CASSRTSAAEGTDTQYF
17 | TRBJ2-1 | NA | TRBV7-9 | CASSLVVDREGYNEQFF
12 | TRBJ2-1 | NA | TRBV5-6 | CASSLPYNEQFF
15 | TRBJ1-2 | NA | TRBV2 | CASSESPDRGNGYTF
12 | TRBJ2-7 | NA | TRBV5-4 | CASSTDGYEQYF
16 | TRBJ2-3 | NA | TRBV11-2 | CASSLVTGGNADTQYF
13 | TRBJ2-7 | few | TRBV30 | CAWREGAGYEQYF
14 | TRBJ2-7 | NA | TRBV5-4 | CASSHWTSGNEQYF
16 | TRBJ2-1 | NA | TRBV13 | CASSPLGTSRLNEQFF
15 | TRBJ2-7 | NA | TRBV4-3 | CASSQGPSGAYEQYF
15 | TRBJ2-1 | NA | TRBV27 | CASSLGGTAYNEQFF
16 | TRBJ1-1 | once | TRBV28 | CASTNGVGAVNTEAFF
12 | TRBJ2-1 | NA | TRBV5-4 | CASSTGSTEQFF
15 | TRBJ2-3 | once | TRBV7-8 | CASSLGLAGEDTQYF
16 | TRBJ2-1 | NA | TRBV9 | CASSKRTGSSYNEQFF
12 | TRBJ2-1 | NA | TRBV30 | CAWMPLGNEQFF
14 | TRBJ1-2 | NA | TRBV27 | CASTPEGGFHGYTF
14 | TRBJ1-2 | NA | TRBV25-1 | CASSESDIDYGYTF
17 | TRBJ2-3 | NA | TRBV19 | CATKGVGTATSTDTQYF